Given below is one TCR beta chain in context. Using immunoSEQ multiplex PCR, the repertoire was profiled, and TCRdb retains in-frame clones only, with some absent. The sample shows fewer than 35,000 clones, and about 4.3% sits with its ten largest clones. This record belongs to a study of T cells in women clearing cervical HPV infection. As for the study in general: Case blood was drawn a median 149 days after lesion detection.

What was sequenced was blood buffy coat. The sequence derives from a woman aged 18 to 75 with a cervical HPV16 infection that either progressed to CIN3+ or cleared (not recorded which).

Partial CDR3 DNA: TGCAGTGCTAGAGATGGGGTGGGGGCTTGGACC. The encoded protein is CSARDGVGAWT. The full CDR3 sequence reads CSARDGVGAWTQYF. The rearrangement joins TRBV20-1 to TRBJ2-5; D might be TRBD1 (6 bases). The read ends 3 residues early relative to the CDR3; the germline J gene fills the gap. The V end was cut by 0 bases, the J end by 7 bases, with 15 bases between. The CDR3 runs to 14 residues. CDR1 is DFQATT, CDR2 SNEGSKA, per germline (reference sequence).